This TCR beta chain was profiled in a study of T cell responses to AZD1222 COVID-19 vaccine. Points on this clone: What it binds is not known.

The CDR3 covers 14 residues. V lost 2 bases and J 11 bases, leaving 18 bases between the germline ends. Germline V gives CDR1 SGHVS, CDR2 FQNEAQ. Overall study results and limits: An increase in Spike-specific TCR breadth and depth was observed after two AZD1222 doses. The study reported that nearly half of spike-specific TCRs target unmutated variant regions. The sample set comprised mostly white British donors with more females, and clonal diversity was possibly underestimated. No repertoire was sampled before or during the peak T cell response, only after it.

Produced via immunoSEQ multiplex PCR; TCRdb's table is partial and in-frame only. The data show around 130,000 clones, 85% to 95% seen once. Sequenced material: peripheral blood, taken on day 0 of AZD1222 vaccination. The clonotype comes from an adult in good health. The V call is TRBV7-8, the J call TRBJ1-1; tentatively, D is TRBD1 (6 bases). CDR3 nucleotide sequence: TGTGCCAGCAGCTTACGAGGGGGGGCCCCGAGGGCTTTCTTT. Its translation is CASSLRGGAPRAFF. The whole variable domain, remainder taken from reference TRBV7-8 and TRBJ1-1, is GAGVSQSPRYKVAKRGQDVALRCDPISGHVSLFWYQQALGQGPEFLTYFQNEAQLDKSGLPSDRFFAERPEGSVSTLKIQRTQQEDSAVYLCASSLRGGAPRAFFGQGTRLTVV.